This entry features one T cell receptor beta chain sequence. Its antigen remains unidentified. Base qualities are missing; no much larger clone stands one base away. Reading the germline V gene gives CDR1 LGHNA and CDR2 YNFKEQ. Including cysteine and phenylalanine, the CDR3 has 15 amino acids. Here the CDR3 DNA is all that survives: 45 bases in frame from base 1. V is pruned by 5 bases and J by 0 bases, leaving 4 bases of the junction without a gene match. The immunoSEQ Assay, a bias-controlled multiplex PCR, was used to amplify TCRbeta CDR3 regions from genomic DNA. On the study's bioinformatics: Within the assay, amplification of reference gene primers was used to estimate how many nucleated cells each sample contained. To quantify the absolute abundance of each unique TCRbeta CDR3 rearrangement, sequence reads were collapsed and filtered. For each sample, productive Simpson clonality was calculated as the square root of Simpson's diversity index across productive rearrangements. What TCRdb holds here is the immuneACCESS table cut down to in-frame rearrangements. Part of the clones is not present; checked against another copy, under half of the missing clones reflect an unresolved V gene, and the others are unexplained. V, J and clone size are taken as reported in that table, and D and trimming were inferred from the DNA itself. The sample table records about 80,000 clones; roughly four fifths of these occur just once. Less than 25% of the sample lies in the top ten.

This record belongs to a study of blood T cell repertoires in COVID-19 (dated by TCRdb to 2019 to 2021). For the wider study: Collaborator samples came from the United States, Italy and Spain and covered acute and convalescent phases of COVID-19. The repertoires were released in a freely available public database intended as a resource for research on the immune response to SARS-CoV-2. The samples were drawn from the first 160 participants of the ongoing ImmuneRACE study and from some 1,300 subjects provided by 6 global collaborators. The sample metadata nearly always contained a de-identified subject ID, COVID-19 status, age in years and sex. The dataset comprised deeply sampled blood TCRbeta repertoires from subjects exposed to, actively infected with, or recovered from COVID-19. The prospective study material was composed of cDNA or gDNA derived from T cells, B-cell-depleted T cells, or PBMCs. HLA class I and class II types, where available, came from metadata supplied by the sample provider rather than from assay-based typing. Points the paper makes about the study in general: The amount of clinical and demographic metadata varied by source and participant and was provided uncurated.

The collaborating institutions used their own protocols to collect whole blood in K2EDTA tubes. For TCRbeta analysis, collaborators shipped samples in one of three forms: frozen whole blood, isolated PBMCs, or DNA extracted from either of those sample types. The sample consisted of peripheral blood. The chain couples TRBV4-2 to TRBJ1-5; 7 central bases correspond to TRBD1. The TCR was taken from a human donor in a cohort sampled during active COVID-19. The CDR3 protein sequence reads: CASSRGQVSNQPQHF. The DNA is TGTGCCAGCAGCAGGGGGCAAGTTAGCAATCAGCCCCAGCATTTT.